The clone carrying this T cell receptor beta chain appeared a single time. These data are taken from a study of T cell responses to AZD1222 COVID-19 vaccine. Study context: Researchers grouped second doses given at about 4 or about 12 weeks into one pool.

TCRdb keeps only in-frame clones here, not all; method: immunoSEQ multiplex PCR. Here the sample spans about 170,000 clones, 80% to 95% being singletons. CDR3 length equals 14 residues. Losses at the gene ends were 4 bases for V and 5 bases for J; bases not matched to a gene: 5. Germline V gene data show CDR1 as SGHTS and CDR2 as YDEGEE. V and J are TRBV5-8 and TRBJ1-2; 10 bases agree with TRBD1. This receptor was obtained from an adult in good health. The sequencing used peripheral blood, collected on day 0 of AZD1222 vaccination. The CDR3 loop reads CASSPGTGAYGYTF. The DNA for the CDR3 is TGTGCCAGCAGCCCCGGGACAGGGGCTTATGGCTACACCTTC.